What follows is one T cell receptor beta chain and its context. Its antigen is currently unknown. Extracted RNA was reverse transcribed into cDNA, the sequencing template. This table comes from immunoSEQ multiplex PCR, and its TCRdb copy is limited to in-frame clones, with some not included. Altogether 200,000 to 250,000 clones are present, 50% to 60% being singletons, with the ten largest covering roughly 1.6%. Treatment specified: oral pan-JAK inhibitor, 5-10 mg twice daily. CDR3 size: 15 residues. CDR1 is SGHTA, CDR2 FQGNSA, per germline. V shed 5 bases, J shed 0 bases, and the junction held 4 bases outside the gene matches. This entry is derived from a study of CD8+ T cells in alopecia areata. Study context: Tofacitinib was taken orally by treated patients, and the dose was 5 to 10 mg twice daily. Using the percentage of affected scalp area, treated patients' severity was scored. Overall study results and limits: There were also resident alphabeta T cells of normal skin sequenced in scalp samples.

The chain combines TRBV7-2 with TRBJ1-2, with 9 positions matching TRBD1. The receptor was isolated from a human donor with alopecia areata. The sample here was CD4+ T cells sorted from blood, taken at week 4, from a patient treated with tofacitinib. The CDR3 protein is CASSPWTGANYGYTF. The CDR3 region has the DNA TGTGCCAGCAGCCCGTGGACAGGGGCTAACTATGGCTACACCTTC.